What follows are 22 T cell receptor beta chains derived from one specimen sequenced in a study of T cells in localized non-small cell lung cancer. The data were produced by immunoSEQ multiplex PCR, yet TCRdb's version contains in-frame clones alone and is incomplete. The sample has tens of thousands of clones, roughly 85% seen once; the top ten hold 5.2%. The starting material was peripheral blood, obtained before any cancer treatment. These receptors were taken from a woman aged 40-69 years with stage I lung adenocarcinoma.

This sequence joins TRBV6-6 and TRBJ1-2, with D possibly being TRBD1 (5 bases). The V end lost 2 bases, the J end lost 1 base, and 8 bases lay between the germline ends. The CDR3 runs to 14 residues. CDR1 is MNHNY, CDR2 SVGAGI, per germline (reference sequence). The CDR3 spells CASSYRDVNYGYTF. The CDR3 DNA follows: TGTGCCAGCAGTTACAGGGACGTTAACTATGGCTACACCTTC.

CDR3 residues: CARSLFPELTLLGQYF. The CDR3 DNA follows: TGTGCCAGAAGCTTGTTTCCAGAACTTACCCTTCTTGGGCAGTACTTC. The gene calls are TRBV5-3 and TRBJ2-7; D unclear. TRBV5-3 is reported as an ORF; its role is uncertain. V lost 1 base, J lost 9 bases, and 23 bases lay in between. This CDR3 has 16 amino acids.

The rearrangement uses TRBV30 and TRBJ2-7; D unclear. Trimming pared 2 bases from V and 3 bases from J, leaving 8 bases between. CDR1 is GTSNPN, CDR2 SVGIG, per germline (reference sequence). The CDR3 is 12 amino acids. CDR3 nucleotide sequence: TGTGCCTGGAGTCCTCAAGGCTACGAGCAGTACTTC. It yields the protein CAWSPQGYEQYF.

The CDR3 DNA is TGCGCCAGCAGTGGAAGGGGGCCGGGGGGCTACACCTTC. Its protein is CASSGRGPGGYTF. The rearrangement joins TRBV10-2 to TRBJ1-2; 7 nucleotides match TRBD1. The V segment lost 4 bases and the J segment 8 bases; nucleotides outside the gene matches: 7. Per germline, CDR1 WSHSY and CDR2 SAAADI. The CDR3 length is 13 residues.

V gene TRBV18 combines with J gene TRBJ1-3, with D perhaps TRBD1 (6 bases). This CDR3 is 16 amino acids long. From germline, CDR1 is KGHSH and CDR2 LQKENI. V lost 6 bases to trimming and J lost 7 bases, with 22 bases between them. DNA of the CDR3: TGTGCCAGCTCCCCCAGGAGGGACATGAAGTCGAACACCATATATTTT. Translation: CASSPRRDMKSNTIYF.

The chain combines TRBV7-2 with TRBJ1-1; D is uncertain. CDR1 and CDR2 from the germline V gene are SGHTA and FQGNSA. The length of the CDR3 is 14 residues. V was clipped by 5 bases and J by 1 base, with 11 bases between them. The CDR3 DNA is TGTGCCAGCAGCCTTACGAGGAGGAACACTGAAGCTTTCTTT. Protein product: CASSLTRRNTEAFF.

J is TRBJ2-7 and V is TRBV7-9; D is undetermined. V was cut by 3 bases and J by 7 bases, with 25 bases left in between. Per germline, CDR1 SEHNR and CDR2 FQNEAQ (reference sequence). This CDR3 spans 17 amino acids. The CDR3: CASSFIRPWDGPGEQYF. CDR3 in DNA: TGTGCCAGCAGCTTTATTAGACCTTGGGATGGGCCGGGTGAGCAGTACTTC. Full variable domain (remainder filled in from reference TRBV7-9 and TRBJ2-7): DTGVSQNPRHKITKRGQNVTFRCDPISEHNRLYWYRQTLGQGPEFLTYFQNEAQLEKSRLLSDRFSAERPKGSFSTLEIQRTEQGDSAMYLCASSFIRPWDGPGEQYFGPGTRLTVT.

The chain links TRBV5-8 to TRBJ2-1; D remains ambiguous. CDR1 SGHTS and CDR2 YDEGEE come from the germline V gene. The CDR3 runs to 14 residues. Trimming shortened V by 4 bases and J by 10 bases, and 18 bases separated the two germline ends. The CDR3 DNA sequence: TGTGCCAGCAGCCCAGAGACTTCCCTACGGGAGCAGTTCTTC. It specifies CASSPETSLREQFF.

The chain has TRBV6-6 and TRBJ2-7; tentatively, D is TRBD2 (6 bases). Trimming removed 6 bases at V and 3 bases at J, with 18 bases between. Germline V CDR1 and CDR2: MNHNY, SVGAGI (reference sequence). There are 15 residues in the CDR3. As DNA, the CDR3 is TGTGCCAGCAGGGAGGGGCCCACTAAGATCTACGAGCAGTACTTC. It translates to CASREGPTKIYEQYF.

This clone was seen a few times. The chain's CDR3 is CASSSTGAGELFF. CDR3 in DNA: TGTGCCAGTAGTTCGACAGGGGCCGGGGAGCTGTTTTTT. V gene TRBV19 combines with J gene TRBJ2-2, with 8 bases aligning to TRBD1. J was trimmed by 6 bases and V by 5 bases; bases with no gene match: 2. The germline V gene encodes CDR1 LNHDA and CDR2 SQIVND (reference sequence). The CDR3 consists of 13 residues.

The rearrangement uses TRBV7-2 and TRBJ1-1, with D perhaps matching TRBD1 (5 bases). The CDR3 spans 14 residues. Trimming cost V 5 bases and J 5 bases, with 15 bases left between them. The germline V gene encodes CDR1 SGHTA and CDR2 FQGNSA. DNA of the CDR3: TGTGCCAGCAGCCGGGCTCGGGGGAATACTGAAGCTTTCTTT. This sequence encodes CASSRARGNTEAFF.

This clone has just one count. This chain's CDR3 is CAWTSGQETQYF. CDR3 in DNA: TGTGCCTGGACTAGCGGACAAGAGACCCAGTACTTC. The chain couples TRBV30 to TRBJ2-5; 7 positions agree with TRBD2. Germline loops: CDR1 GTSNPN, CDR2 SVGIG (reference sequence). The CDR3 runs 12 residues. Germline trimming cut 4 bases from V and 2 bases from J; bases unmatched to any gene: 1.

In its sample, this clone was seen once. The rearrangement uses TRBV5-4 and TRBJ1-3; TRBD1 matches at 11 bases. Germline V lookup: CDR1 SGHNT, CDR2 YYREEE (reference sequence). Trimming at V came to 4 bases and at J to 4 bases, leaving 7 bases not matched to a gene. The CDR3 is 16 amino acids. The CDR3 nucleotides are TGTGCCAGCAGCATAGGACAGGGGGCGTCCGGAAACACCATATATTTT. This gives the protein CASSIGQGASGNTIYF.

The CDR3 here is CASSQEGTGGYARSSNEQFF. The CDR3 DNA sequence: TGCGCCAGCAGCCAGGAGGGGACAGGGGGCTATGCCCGCTCTTCTAATGAGCAGTTCTTC. The J gene is TRBJ2-1, the V gene TRBV4-1, with 12 bases matching TRBD1. The V and J ends lost 3 bases and 7 bases, in that order; junction bases with no gene match: 19. The CDR3 consists of 20 residues. From germline, CDR1 is MGHRA and CDR2 YSYEKL.

A single count supports this clone. This sequence joins TRBV18 and TRBJ1-1; TRBD1 matches 12 bases. Losses at the gene ends were 0 bases for V and 6 bases for J; bases not matched to a gene: 8. Germline lookup yields CDR1 KGHSH and CDR2 LQKENI. The CDR3 is 17 amino acids. CDR3 protein: CASSPPMGQGARSEAFF. The CDR3 DNA sequence: TGTGCCAGCTCACCACCGATGGGACAGGGGGCAAGATCTGAAGCTTTCTTT.

The chain is built from TRBV6-5 and TRBJ1-1; tentative D call: TRBD1 (6 bases). CDR3 size: 13 residues. Germline V CDR1 and CDR2: MNHEY, SVGAGI. Deletions cut 7 bases from V and 11 bases from J, with 20 bases between. DNA for the CDR3: TGTGCCAGCAACACCCGAAGGTGGGGGCAGGCTTTCTTT. It specifies CASNTRRWGQAFF.

The chain joins TRBV30 to TRBJ2-7, with TRBD1 matching over 11 bases. Germline V gene sequence: CDR1 GTSNPN, CDR2 SVGIG (reference sequence). J lost 5 bases, V lost 3 bases, and 9 bases had no gene match. The CDR3 totals 15 residues. CDR3 in DNA: TGTGCCTGGAGGAAGACCGGGACAGGGGGAAACGAGCAGTACTTC. It yields the protein CAWRKTGTGGNEQYF.

The V and J genes are TRBV15 and TRBJ1-2, with D possibly matching TRBD1 (5 bases). The ends were cut back, 0 bases at V and 7 bases at J, with 12 bases in the middle. The CDR3 has 14 amino acids. Germline CDR1 and CDR2: LNHNV and YYDKDF (reference sequence). The CDR3 sequence: CATSRDLGPTGYTF. CDR3 DNA sequence: TGTGCCACCAGCAGAGATTTGGGACCAACTGGCTACACCTTC.

The rearrangement uses TRBV5-8 and TRBJ1-5, with D uncertain. V lost 3 bases and J 6 bases, leaving 13 bases between the germline ends. The CDR3 loop spans 14 amino acids. Germline V gives CDR1 SGHTS, CDR2 YDEGEE. The CDR3 here is CASSSRQLRQPQHF. The CDR3 bases are TGTGCCAGCAGCTCACGACAACTGCGTCAGCCCCAGCATTTT.

The V call is TRBV6-6, the J call TRBJ2-1; 8 positions match TRBD1. CDR1 and CDR2 from the germline V gene are MNHNY and SVGAGI (reference sequence). V was pared by 5 bases and J by 6 bases, with 9 bases of the junction left unmatched. This CDR3 region has 15 residues. In DNA, the CDR3 is TGTGCCAGCAGTGGGTACGGACAGGGACCCAATGAGCAGTTCTTC. Protein sequence: CASSGYGQGPNEQFF.

J is TRBJ2-3 and V is TRBV9; TRBD2 matches at 12 bases. Germline CDR1 and CDR2: SGDLS and YYNGEE. V lost 4 bases and J lost 5; bases outside the gene matches: 5. This CDR3 comprises 15 residues. CDR3 region: CASSFGLAGRDTQYF. The CDR3 region has the DNA TGTGCCAGCAGCTTCGGACTAGCGGGGCGAGATACGCAGTATTTT.

This chain uses TRBV5-1 with TRBJ2-1; TRBD1 matches at 10 bases. The germline V gene has CDR1 SGHRS and CDR2 YFSETQ. The length of the CDR3 is 17 residues. The ends lost 4 bases at V and 2 bases at J; junction bases unmatched: 9. The CDR3 sequence is CASSLRPTGGPYNEQFF. CDR3 coding DNA: TGCGCCAGCAGCCTGCGACCGACAGGGGGCCCCTACAATGAGCAGTTCTTC.